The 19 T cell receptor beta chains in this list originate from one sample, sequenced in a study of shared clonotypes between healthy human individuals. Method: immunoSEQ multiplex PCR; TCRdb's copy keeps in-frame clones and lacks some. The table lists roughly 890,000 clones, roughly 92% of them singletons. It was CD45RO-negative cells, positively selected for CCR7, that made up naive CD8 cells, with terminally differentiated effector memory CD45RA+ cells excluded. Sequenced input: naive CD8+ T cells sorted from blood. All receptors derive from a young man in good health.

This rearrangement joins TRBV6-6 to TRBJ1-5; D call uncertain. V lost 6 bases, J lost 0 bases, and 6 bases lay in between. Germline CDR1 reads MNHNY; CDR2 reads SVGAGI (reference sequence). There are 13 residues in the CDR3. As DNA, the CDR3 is TGTGCCAGCAGCTCCAATAGCAATCAGCCCCAGCATTTT. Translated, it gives CASSSNSNQPQHF.

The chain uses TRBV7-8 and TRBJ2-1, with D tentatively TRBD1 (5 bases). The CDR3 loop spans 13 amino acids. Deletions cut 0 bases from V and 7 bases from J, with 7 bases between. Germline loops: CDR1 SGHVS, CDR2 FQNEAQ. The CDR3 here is CASSLAAGNEQFF. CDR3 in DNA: TGTGCCAGCAGCTTAGCCGCAGGGAATGAGCAGTTCTTC.

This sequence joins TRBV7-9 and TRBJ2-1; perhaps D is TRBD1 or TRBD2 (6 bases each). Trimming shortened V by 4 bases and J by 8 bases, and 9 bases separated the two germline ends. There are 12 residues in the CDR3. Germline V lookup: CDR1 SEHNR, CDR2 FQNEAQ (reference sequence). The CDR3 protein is CASSYRGHEQFF. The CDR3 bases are TGTGCCAGCAGCTACCGGGGGCATGAGCAGTTCTTC.

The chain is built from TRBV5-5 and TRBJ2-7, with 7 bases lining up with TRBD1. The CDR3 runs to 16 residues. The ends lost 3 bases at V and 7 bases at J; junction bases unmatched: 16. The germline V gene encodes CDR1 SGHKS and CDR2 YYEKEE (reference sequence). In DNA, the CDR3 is TGTGCCAGCAGCTCAGGTCTACAGGGGCCCCCCGGGGAGCAGTACTTC. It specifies CASSSGLQGPPGEQYF. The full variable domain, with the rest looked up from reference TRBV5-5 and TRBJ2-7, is DAGVTQSPTHLIKTRGQQVTLRCSPISGHKSVSWYQQVLGQGPQFIFQYYEKEERGRGNFPDRFSARQFPNYSSELNVNALLLGDSALYLCASSSGLQGPPGEQYFGPGTRLTVT.

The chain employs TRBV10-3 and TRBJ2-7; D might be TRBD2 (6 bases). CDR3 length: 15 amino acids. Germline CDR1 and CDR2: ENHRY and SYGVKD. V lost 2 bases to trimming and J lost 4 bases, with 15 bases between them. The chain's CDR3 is CAISEDLGTPYEQYF. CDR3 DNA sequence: TGTGCCATCAGTGAGGACCTCGGGACTCCTTACGAGCAGTACTTC.

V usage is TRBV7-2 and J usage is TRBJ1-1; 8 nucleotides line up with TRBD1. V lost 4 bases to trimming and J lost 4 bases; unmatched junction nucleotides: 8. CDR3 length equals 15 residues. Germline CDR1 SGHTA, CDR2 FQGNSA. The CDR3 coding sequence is TGTGCCAGCAGCTCCCACAGGGGGGTGGGCACTGAAGCTTTCTTT. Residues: CASSSHRGVGTEAFF. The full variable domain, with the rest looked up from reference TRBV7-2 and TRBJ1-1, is GAGVSQSPSNKVTEKGKDVELRCDPISGHTALYWYRQSLGQGLEFLIYFQGNSAPDKSGLPSDRFSAERTGGSVSTLTIQRTQQEDSAVYLCASSSHRGVGTEAFFGQGTRLTVV.

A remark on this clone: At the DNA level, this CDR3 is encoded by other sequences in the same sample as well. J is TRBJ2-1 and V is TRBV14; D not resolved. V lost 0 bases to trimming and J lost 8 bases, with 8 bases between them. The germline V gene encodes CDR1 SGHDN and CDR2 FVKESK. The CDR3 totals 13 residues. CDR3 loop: CASSQDRSDEQFF. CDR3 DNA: TGTGCCAGCAGCCAAGATAGGAGTGATGAGCAGTTCTTC. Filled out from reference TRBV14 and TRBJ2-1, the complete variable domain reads EAGVTQFPSHSVIEKGQTVTLRCDPISGHDNLYWYRRVMGKEIKFLLHFVKESKQDESGMPNNRFLAERTGGTYSTLKVQPAELEDSGVYFCASSQDRSDEQFFGPGTRLTVL.

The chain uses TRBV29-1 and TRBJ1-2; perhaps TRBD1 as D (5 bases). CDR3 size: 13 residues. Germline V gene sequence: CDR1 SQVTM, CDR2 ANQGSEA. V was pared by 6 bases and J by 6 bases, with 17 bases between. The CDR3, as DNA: TGCAGCGTCGCATGGGAACAGGAAAATGGCTACACCTTC. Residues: CSVAWEQENGYTF.

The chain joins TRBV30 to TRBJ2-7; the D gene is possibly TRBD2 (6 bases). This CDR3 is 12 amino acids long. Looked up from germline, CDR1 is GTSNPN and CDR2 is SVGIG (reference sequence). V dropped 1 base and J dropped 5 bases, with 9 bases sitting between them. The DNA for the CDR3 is TGTGCCTGGAGTGCCGGAGGGAACGAGCAGTACTTC. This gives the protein CAWSAGGNEQYF.

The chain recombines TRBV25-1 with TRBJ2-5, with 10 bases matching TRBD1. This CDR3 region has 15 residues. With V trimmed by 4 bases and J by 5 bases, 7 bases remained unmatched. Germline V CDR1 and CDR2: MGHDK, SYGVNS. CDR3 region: CASSATGTGVETQYF. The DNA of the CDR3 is TGTGCCAGCAGTGCTACCGGGACAGGGGTTGAGACCCAGTACTTC. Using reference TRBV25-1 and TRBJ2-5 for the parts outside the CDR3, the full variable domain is EADIYQTPRYLVIGTGKKITLECSQTMGHDKMYWYQQDPGMELHLIHYSYGVNSTEKGDLSSESTVSRIRTEHFPLTLESARPSHTSQYLCASSATGTGVETQYFGPGTRLLVL.

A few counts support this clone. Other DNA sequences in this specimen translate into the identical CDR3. The CDR3 sequence is CASSPTYEQYF. CDR3 DNA: TGTGCCAGCAGTCCCACCTACGAGCAGTACTTC. The chain carries TRBV27 and TRBJ2-7, with D uncertain. The CDR3 contains 11 residues. Trimming cost V 5 bases and J 2 bases, with 4 bases left between them. In germline, CDR1 is MNHEY, CDR2 SMNVEV (reference sequence).

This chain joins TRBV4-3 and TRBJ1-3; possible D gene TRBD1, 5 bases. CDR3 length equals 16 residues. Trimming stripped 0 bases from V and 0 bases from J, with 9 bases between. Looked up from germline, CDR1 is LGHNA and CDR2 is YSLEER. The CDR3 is CASSQDRQGSGNTIYF. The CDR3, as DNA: TGCGCCAGCAGCCAAGATCGGCAGGGCTCTGGAAACACCATATATTTT.

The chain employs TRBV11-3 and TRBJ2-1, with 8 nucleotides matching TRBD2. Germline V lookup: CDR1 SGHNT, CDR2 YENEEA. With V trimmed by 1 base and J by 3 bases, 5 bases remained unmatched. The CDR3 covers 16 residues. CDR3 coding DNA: TGTGCCAGCAGCTTAGGGCTAGCGGGCGACTACAATGAGCAGTTCTTC. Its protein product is CASSLGLAGDYNEQFF. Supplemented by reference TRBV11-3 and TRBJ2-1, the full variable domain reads EAGVVQSPRYKIIEKKQPVAFWCNPISGHNTLYWYLQNLGQGPELLIRYENEEAVDDSQLPKDRFSAERLKGVDSTLKIQPAELGDSAVYLCASSLGLAGDYNEQFFGPGTRLTVL.

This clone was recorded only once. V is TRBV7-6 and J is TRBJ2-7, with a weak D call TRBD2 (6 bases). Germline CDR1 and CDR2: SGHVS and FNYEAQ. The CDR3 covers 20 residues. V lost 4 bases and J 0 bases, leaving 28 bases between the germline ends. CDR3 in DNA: TGTGCCAGCAGCTCCCGGGAGACCTCTCCTACGAGTTTAATCTCCTACGAGCAGTACTTC. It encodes CASSSRETSPTSLISYEQYF.

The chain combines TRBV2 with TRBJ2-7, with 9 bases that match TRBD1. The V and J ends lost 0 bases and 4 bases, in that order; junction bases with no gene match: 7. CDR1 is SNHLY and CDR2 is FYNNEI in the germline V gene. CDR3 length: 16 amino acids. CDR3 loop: CASSEASWTGDYEQYF. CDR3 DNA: TGTGCCAGCAGTGAAGCGTCTTGGACAGGGGATTACGAGCAGTACTTC.

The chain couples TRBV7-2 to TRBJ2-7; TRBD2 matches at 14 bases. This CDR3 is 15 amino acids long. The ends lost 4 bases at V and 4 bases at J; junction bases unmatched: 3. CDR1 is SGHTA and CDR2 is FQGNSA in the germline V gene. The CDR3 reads CASSYGLAGGYEQYF. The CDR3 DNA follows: TGTGCCAGCAGCTATGGACTAGCGGGAGGTTACGAGCAGTACTTC.

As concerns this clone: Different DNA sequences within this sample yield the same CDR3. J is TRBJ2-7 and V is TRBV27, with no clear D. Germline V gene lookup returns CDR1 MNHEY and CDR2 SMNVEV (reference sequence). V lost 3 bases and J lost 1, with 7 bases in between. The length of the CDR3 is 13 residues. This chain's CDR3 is CASSLARSYEQYF. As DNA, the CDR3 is TGTGCCAGCAGTTTGGCGAGGTCCTACGAGCAGTACTTC.

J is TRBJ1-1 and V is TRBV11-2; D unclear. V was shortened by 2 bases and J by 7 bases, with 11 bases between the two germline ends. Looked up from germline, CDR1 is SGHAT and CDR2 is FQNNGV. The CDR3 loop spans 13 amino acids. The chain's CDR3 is CASSLMVTDEAFF. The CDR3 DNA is TGTGCCAGCAGCTTAATGGTTACAGATGAAGCTTTCTTT.

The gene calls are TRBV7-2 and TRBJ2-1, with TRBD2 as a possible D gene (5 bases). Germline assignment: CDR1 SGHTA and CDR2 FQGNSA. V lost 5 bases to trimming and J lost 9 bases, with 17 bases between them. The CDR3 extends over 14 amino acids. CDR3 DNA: TGTGCCAGCAGCCCCCGGGAATCCGCCCCTGAGCAGTTCTTC. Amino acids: CASSPRESAPEQFF.